The clone carrying this T cell receptor beta chain was counted only a few times. Its specificity is unknown. This specimen belongs to a study of cytomegalovirus exposure and HLA in healthy donors. General study findings and limits: Reports showed the classifier diagnosing cytomegalovirus status with high specificity and sensitivity. For most TCR sequences rarity was the rule, although some public TCRs occurred in many donors. Cytomegalovirus-associated status was assigned to 164 TCR beta chains.

Generated by immunoSEQ multiplex PCR, the TCRdb table keeps only in-frame clones and is missing some. Of more than 140,000 clones listed, around 90% are singletons. The CDR3 has 17 residues. Between the trimmed V and J ends, which lost 2 bases and 6 bases, there was a span of 23 bases. Germline V gene data show CDR1 as MDHEN and CDR2 as SYDVKM. Donors were drawn from the approximately 110-subject validation cohort, separate from the approximately 620-subject first cohort. The sequenced material came from PBMCs. V is TRBV28 and J is TRBJ2-7; D remains unclear. The receptor was isolated from a woman aged 18-30 years in good health and CMV-seropositive. The CDR3 is CASSLSLYGRLTSEQYF. The CDR3 region has the DNA TGTGCCAGCAGTTTAAGCCTTTACGGCAGGCTTACCTCCGAGCAGTACTTC.